This T cell receptor beta chain was identified during a study of cytomegalovirus exposure and HLA in healthy donors. Primers: 60 Vbeta forward and 13 Jbeta reverse. Repertoires were generated with immunoSEQ multiplex PCR, while TCRdb's copy carries only in-frame clones and drops some. The data hold 150,000 to 200,000 clones, with around 75% observed a single time. The V segment lost 0 bases and the J segment 3 bases; nucleotides outside the gene matches: 6. The CDR3 is 16 residues long. Germline V CDR1 and CDR2: SGHKS, YYEKEE (reference sequence). This clone was seen more than once but under ten times.

The rearrangement links TRBV5-5 to TRBJ1-5; 7 nucleotides align to TRBD1. The sample was PBMCs. This TCR came from a woman in her forties or fifties in good health and CMV-seronegative. The CDR3 here is CASSLGGDRSNQPQHF. The DNA of the CDR3 is TGTGCCAGCAGCTTGGGGGGGGACAGATCCAATCAGCCCCAGCATTTT.